The TCR beta chain described here comes from a study of blood T cell repertoires in COVID-19. Study in general: Acute and convalescent COVID-19 specimens originated in the United States, Italy and Spain. In each case, the material was cDNA or gDNA derived from T cells, B-cell-depleted T cells, or PBMCs.

Clones were sequenced by immunoSEQ multiplex PCR, and TCRdb holds only the in-frame ones, with some missing. The profile shows 150,000 to 200,000 clones, 75% to 90% of them singletons. The CDR3 spans 14 residues. This chain connects TRBV21-1 to TRBJ1-5; the DNA was not compared with TRBD1, the D call given in the table. TRBV21-1 is a known pseudogene. The receptor was isolated from a woman aged 25 to 39 who had recovered from COVID-19. The sequenced material came from PBMCs or T cells enriched from blood (not recorded which). The CDR3 loop reads CASTGTGDNQPQHF. CDR3 sequence (DNA): TGTGCCTCCACGGGGACAGGCGACAATCAGCCCCAGCATTTT.